In this sample, the clone carrying this TCR beta chain turned up many times. Its target is unknown. TCRdb itself ran the 5' RACE reads through MiXCR, one entry per CDR3 protein. The sample lists around 480,000 distinct CDR3 sequences, 13% to 15% seen once, with around 0.52% in the top ten. This entry belongs to a study of identical twins. Study-wide points: Twins' excess sharing was less marked for out-of-frame beta sequences. Rather than following the same donors, the conclusions depended on cross-sectional statistical analysis.

Healthy Caucasians were all of the donors. This CDR3 is 16 amino acids long. CDR1 and CDR2 (germline): MGHRA, YSYEKL. The J segment lost 3 bases and the V segment lost 2 bases, leaving 3 bases of the junction unmatched. Another study also made use of these data, one on yellow fever vaccine responses in identical twins.

Sequencing input: CD4+ T cells sorted from blood. The source of this sequence is a woman between 18 and 29 years old in good health. The rearrangement links TRBV4-1 to TRBJ2-3, with TRBD2 identical over 12 bases. The CDR3 coding sequence is TGCGCCAGCAGCCAACTAGCGGGAGGGAAGACAGATACGCAGTATTTT. It yields the protein CASSQLAGGKTDTQYF.